This TCR beta chain was sequenced in a study of CD8+CD57+ T cells in acquired aplastic anemia. Looking at the study overall: Sorted CD4+ and CD8+ cells gave an average of roughly 3.3 ug of DNA.

Genomic DNA, serving as template, underwent TCR beta VDJ and CDR3 profiling. Each CDR3 protein is one row after TCRdb ran MiXCR on the reads. The sample consists of about 240,000 distinct CDR3 sequences, approximately 45% of them appearing once. This clonotype has ten or more counts. It was patients with CD8+CD57+ cell expansion by flow cytometry who were chosen for sequencing. The CDR3 extends over 15 amino acids. Per the germline V gene, CDR1 is MRHNA and CDR2 is SNTAGT. The ends were cut back, 3 bases at V and 2 bases at J, with 12 bases in the middle. The chain is built from TRBV6-4 and TRBJ2-3; TRBD2 is a possible D gene (6 bases). This TCR was recovered from a human donor with aplastic anemia. The sequencing input was sorted CD4+, CD8+, or CD8+CD57+ T cells (not recorded which) from PBMCs. The CDR3 loop reads CASSEGSGHTDTQYF. CDR3 bases: TGTGCCAGCAGTGAAGGTAGCGGACACACAGATACGCAGTATTTT.